Given below is one T cell receptor (beta chain) in context. CDR3 length equals 15 residues. V shed 3 bases, J shed 2 bases, and the junction held 5 bases outside the gene matches. CDR1 is SGHDN, CDR2 FVKESK, per germline. This entry is derived from a study of blood T cell repertoires in COVID-19. Overall study context: Collection of acute and convalescent COVID-19 samples took place in the United States, Italy and Spain.

Participant-reported clinical history was the basis for cohort assignment. Exposed enrollees had met someone with a PCR-confirmed or clinician-diagnosed COVID-19 case at some point within the 2 weeks before study entry. Authors' analysis steps: Estimation of nucleated cell counts relied on the amplification of reference gene primers. TCRdb keeps only in-frame clones here, not all; method: immunoSEQ multiplex PCR. V and J calls and clone size follow that table, whereas D and trimming were derived from the DNA. The sample consists of roughly 150,000 clones, around 87% of them appearing once. The origin of this receptor is a woman in her forties who had been exposed to COVID-19. V usage is TRBV14 and J usage is TRBJ2-5, with 8 bases fitting TRBD1. The specimen was PBMCs or T cells enriched from blood (not recorded which). CDR3 DNA sequence: TGTGCCAGCAGCCACCGGGACAGGCGACAAGAGACCCAGTACTTC. As protein: CASSHRDRRQETQYF. Using reference TRBV14 and TRBJ2-5 for the parts outside the CDR3, the full variable domain is EAGVTQFPSHSVIEKGQTVTLRCDPISGHDNLYWYRRVMGKEIKFLLHFVKESKQDESGMPNNRFLAERTGGTYSTLKVQPAELEDSGVYFCASSHRDRRQETQYFGPGTRLLVL.